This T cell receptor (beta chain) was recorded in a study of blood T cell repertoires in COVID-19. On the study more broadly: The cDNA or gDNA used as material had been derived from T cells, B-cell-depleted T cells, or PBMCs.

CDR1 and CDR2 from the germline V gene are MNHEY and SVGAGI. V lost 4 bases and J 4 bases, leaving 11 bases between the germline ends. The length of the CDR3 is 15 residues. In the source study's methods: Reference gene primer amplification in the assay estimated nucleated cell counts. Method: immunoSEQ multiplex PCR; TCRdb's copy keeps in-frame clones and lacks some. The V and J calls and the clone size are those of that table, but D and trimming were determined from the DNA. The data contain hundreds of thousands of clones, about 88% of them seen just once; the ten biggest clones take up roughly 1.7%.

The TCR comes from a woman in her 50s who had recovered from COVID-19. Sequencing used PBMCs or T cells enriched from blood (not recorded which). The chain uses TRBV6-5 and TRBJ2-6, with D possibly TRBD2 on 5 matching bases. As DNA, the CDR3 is TGTGCCAGCAGTTCGAGGGATGGGGGGGCCAACGTCCTGACTTTC. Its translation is CASSSRDGGANVLTF.